Following are 17 T cell receptor beta chains from one sample sequenced in a study of control samples from healthy donors and cancer patients. Sequenced by immunoSEQ multiplex PCR; TCRdb stores in-frame clones only, minus some. The data show 130,000 or so clones, 85% to 95% seen once. Sequenced sample: blood. All receptors derive from a man aged 35-49 years in good health.

The CDR3 region is CASSPRGDTGELFF. The CDR3 nucleotides read TGTGCCAGCAGCCCCAGGGGAGACACCGGGGAGCTGTTTTTT. The chain carries TRBV7-9 and TRBJ2-2; D is perhaps TRBD1 (6 bases). V gave up 5 bases and J gave up 3 bases, with 10 bases separating them. The CDR3 has 14 amino acids. Germline V gene lookup returns CDR1 SEHNR and CDR2 FQNEAQ (reference sequence).

This chain uses TRBV7-2 with TRBJ2-3, with 10 bases identical to TRBD2. Unmatched junction bases numbered 3, after V lost 1 base and J lost 2 bases. Looked up from germline, CDR1 is SGHTA and CDR2 is FQGNSA. This CDR3 is 16 amino acids long. CDR3 residues: CASSLDLAGVTDTQYF. The CDR3 coding sequence is TGTGCCAGCAGCTTAGATCTAGCGGGGGTCACAGATACGCAGTATTTT.

V usage is TRBV6-5 and J usage is TRBJ2-7; TRBD2 is a possible D gene (7 bases). There are 13 residues in the CDR3. The V end lost 8 bases, the J end lost 2 bases, and 13 bases lay between the germline ends. The germline CDR1 and CDR2 sequences are MNHEY and SVGAGI. The CDR3 is CASAGDTPYEQYF. The CDR3 nucleotides read TGTGCCAGCGCGGGGGACACCCCCTACGAGCAGTACTTC.

J is TRBJ2-1 and V is TRBV27; no reliable D call. This CDR3 is built from 13 residues. The germline V and J ends were trimmed by 4 bases and 7 bases, with 11 bases remaining between them. From germline, CDR1 is MNHEY and CDR2 SMNVEV (reference sequence). The CDR3 DNA is TGTGCCAGCAGTTCATCGATTTCGAATGAGCAGTTCTTC. Amino acid sequence: CASSSSISNEQFF.

This clone has a single count. The chain joins TRBV30 to TRBJ1-1; possible D gene TRBD1, 5 bases. CDR3 length: 19 residues. Germline assignment: CDR1 GTSNPN and CDR2 SVGIG (reference sequence). V was cut by 1 base and J by 8 bases, with 32 bases left in between. The CDR3 loop reads CAWSGLRRQGVGTNREAFF. CDR3 in DNA: TGTGCCTGGAGTGGCTTAAGAAGGCAGGGAGTGGGTACTAATAGGGAAGCTTTCTTT.

This clone showed up just a few times. This sequence joins TRBV6-5 and TRBJ1-2, with 8 positions matching TRBD1. The junction had 3 bases not matched to a gene; V was cut back by 2 bases and J by 4 bases. The V gene's germline CDR1 is MNHEY and CDR2 SVGAGI. The CDR3 totals 14 residues. CDR3 nucleotides: TGTGCCAGCAGTTACACAGGGGGGGCCTATGGCTACACCTTC. It specifies CASSYTGGAYGYTF.

The rearrangement joins TRBV28 to TRBJ2-3; 8 bases match TRBD2. J was trimmed by 4 bases and V by 2 bases; bases with no gene match: 11. The V gene's germline CDR1 is MDHEN and CDR2 SYDVKM. CDR3 length equals 17 residues. CDR3 sequence reads: CASSLTPAAGEPDTQYF. The CDR3 region has the DNA TGTGCCAGCAGTTTAACCCCAGCAGCGGGAGAACCAGATACGCAGTATTTT.

The chain uses TRBV5-1 and TRBJ2-3, with a possible D match to TRBD2 (5 bases). CDR3 size: 15 residues. The V and J ends lost 4 bases and 0 bases respectively, with 12 bases between them. The germline V gene encodes CDR1 SGHRS and CDR2 YFSETQ. DNA for the CDR3: TGCGCCAGCAGCCTAGCCGCCAGTAGCACAGATACGCAGTATTTT. Amino acids: CASSLAASSTDTQYF.

CDR3 amino acids: CASSLSGGHEQFF. The CDR3 region has the DNA TGCGCCAGCAGCTTGTCAGGGGGCCATGAGCAGTTCTTC. V and J are TRBV5-1 and TRBJ2-1, with 8 bases that match TRBD1. The CDR3 has 13 residues. Per the germline V gene, CDR1 is SGHRS and CDR2 is YFSETQ. V was pared by 1 base and J by 8 bases, with 2 bases of the junction left unmatched.

The chain carries TRBV5-1 and TRBJ2-2; the match to TRBD1 covers 7 bases. J was trimmed by 1 base and V by 0 bases; bases with no gene match: 6. The CDR3 is 17 residues long. Germline V CDR1 and CDR2: SGHRS, YFSETQ. The CDR3 nucleotides are TGCGCCAGCAGCTTGGCCAGGGACAGCCAGAACACCGGGGAGCTGTTTTTT. Residues: CASSLARDSQNTGELFF.

The chain couples TRBV5-1 to TRBJ2-1; TRBD1 might be the D (5 bases). The germline CDR1 and CDR2 sequences are SGHRS and YFSETQ. Trimming took 4 bases from V and 6 from J, leaving 17 bases between them. The CDR3 length is 15 residues. This chain's CDR3 is CASSPPPRAANEQFF. CDR3 nucleotides: TGCGCCAGCAGCCCGCCCCCCAGGGCGGCCAATGAGCAGTTCTTC.

V is TRBV28 and J is TRBJ1-5, with 9 bases lining up with TRBD1. Germline CDR1 MDHEN, CDR2 SYDVKM. V was clipped by 6 bases and J by 0 bases; unmatched bases: 15. The CDR3 loop spans 19 amino acids. The chain's CDR3 is CASSNRGLGPLYSNQPQHF. As DNA, the CDR3 is TGTGCCAGCAGCAACAGGGGGCTTGGACCTTTATATAGCAATCAGCCCCAGCATTTT.

The chain carries TRBV5-4 and TRBJ2-3; 9 bases line up with TRBD1. CDR1 is SGHNT and CDR2 is YYREEE in the germline V gene (reference sequence). The CDR3 contains 15 residues. Unmatched junction bases numbered 11, after V lost 5 bases and J lost 7 bases. CDR3 DNA sequence: TGTGCCAGCAGGCCCGCCGGGACAGGGATAAATACGCAGTATTTT. It encodes CASRPAGTGINTQYF.

This chain joins TRBV5-6 and TRBJ2-7, with TRBD1 matching over 10 bases. Germline V lookup: CDR1 SGHDT, CDR2 YYEEEE. V gave up 4 bases and J gave up 2 bases; unmatched junction bases: 6. The CDR3 spans 15 residues. The CDR3 DNA follows: TGTGCCAGCAGCCCTGGACAGGGGGAGGCCTACGAGCAGTACTTC. This codes for CASSPGQGEAYEQYF.

J is TRBJ2-7 and V is TRBV6-2 or TRBV6-3; D call uncertain. With 2 bases removed from V and 2 bases from J, the gap between germline ends came to 10 bases. Germline CDR1 MNHEY, CDR2 SVGEGT. The CDR3 covers 14 residues. CDR3 residues: CASSYVRRPYEQYF. The DNA for the CDR3 is TGTGCCAGCAGTTACGTCAGGCGACCCTACGAGCAGTACTTC.

The chain joins TRBV18 to TRBJ1-5; the D gene is possibly TRBD1 (5 bases). V was pared by 2 bases and J by 1 base, with 6 bases between. Germline V gene data show CDR1 as KGHSH and CDR2 as LQKENI. The CDR3 contains 14 residues. The CDR3 loop reads CASSPSGSNQPQHF. For the CDR3, the DNA is TGTGCCAGCTCACCATCAGGGAGCAATCAGCCCCAGCATTTT.

V is TRBV7-2 and J is TRBJ2-1; D is unclear. Germline loops: CDR1 SGHTA, CDR2 FQGNSA. V dropped 2 bases and J dropped 4 bases, with 12 bases sitting between them. This CDR3 is 15 amino acids long. The CDR3 DNA sequence: TGTGCCAGCAGCTTAAATCTAGAGATATACAATGAGCAGTTCTTC. As protein: CASSLNLEIYNEQFF.